This T cell receptor beta chain is from a study of post-analysis software for immune sequencing data. Regarding the study as a whole: Multiple sclerosis was associated with a significant reduction in normalized Chao1 diversity relative to controls. Included in a set of a handful of TRBV segments more frequent in patients than controls were TRBV5-6, TRBV5-1 and TRBV20-1.

Notes on this clonotype: Its antigen remains unidentified.

Included in the TCR beta cDNA libraries were unique molecular identifiers. TCRdb passed the PCR reads through MiXCR, listing each CDR3 protein once. Here the sample spans 820,000 or so distinct CDR3 sequences, approximately 53% being singletons. Germline values: CDR1 SEHNR, CDR2 FQNEAQ (reference sequence). This CDR3 has 13 amino acids. V was clipped by 5 bases and J by 11 bases, with 16 bases between them. The sequencing sample was made of blood. The chain employs TRBV7-9 and TRBJ2-1, with D tentatively TRBD1 (6 bases). This sequence originates from a girl aged 5-17 years with multiple sclerosis. CDR3 sequence: CASSQTRGQKQFF. The CDR3 coding sequence is TGTGCCAGCAGCCAAACGAGAGGACAGAAGCAGTTCTTC.